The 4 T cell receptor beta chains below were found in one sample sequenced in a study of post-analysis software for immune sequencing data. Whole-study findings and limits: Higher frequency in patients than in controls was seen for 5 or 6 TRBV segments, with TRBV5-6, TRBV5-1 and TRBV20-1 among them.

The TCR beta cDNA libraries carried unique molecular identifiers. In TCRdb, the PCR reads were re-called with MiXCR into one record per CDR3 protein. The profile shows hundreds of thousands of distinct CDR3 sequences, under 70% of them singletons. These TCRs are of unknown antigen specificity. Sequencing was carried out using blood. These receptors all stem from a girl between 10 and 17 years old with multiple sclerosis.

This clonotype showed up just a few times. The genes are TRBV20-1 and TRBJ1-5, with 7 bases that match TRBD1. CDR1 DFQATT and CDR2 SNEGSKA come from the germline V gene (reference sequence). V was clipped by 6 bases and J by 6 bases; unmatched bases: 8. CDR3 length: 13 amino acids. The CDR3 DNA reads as TGCAGTGCGAGCGCAGGGGGGGGTCAGCCCCAGCATTTT. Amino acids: CSASAGGGQPQHF.

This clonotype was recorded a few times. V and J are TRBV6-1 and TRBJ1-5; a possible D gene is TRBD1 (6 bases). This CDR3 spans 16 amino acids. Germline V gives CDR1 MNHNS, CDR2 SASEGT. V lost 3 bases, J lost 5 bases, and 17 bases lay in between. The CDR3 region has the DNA TGTGCCAGCAGTGACGAATTACAGGGACCCTATCAGCCCCAGCATTTT. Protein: CASSDELQGPYQPQHF.

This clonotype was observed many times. The CDR3 nucleotides read TGCGCCAGCAGCCAAGTTCAAGGGTACTATGGCTACACCTTC. This sequence encodes CASSQVQGYYGYTF. The chain recombines TRBV4-1 with TRBJ1-2; D uncertain. Per germline, CDR1 MGHRA and CDR2 YSYEKL. This CDR3 has 14 residues. The V end lost 1 base, the J end lost 3 bases, and 9 bases lay between the germline ends.

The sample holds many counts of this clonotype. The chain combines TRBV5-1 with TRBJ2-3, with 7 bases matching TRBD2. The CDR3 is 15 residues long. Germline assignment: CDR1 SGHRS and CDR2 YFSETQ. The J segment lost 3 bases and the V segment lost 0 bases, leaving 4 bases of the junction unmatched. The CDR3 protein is CASSLVAGETDTQYF. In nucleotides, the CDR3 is TGCGCCAGCAGCTTGGTTGCGGGAGAGACAGATACGCAGTATTTT.